This T cell receptor beta chain came from a study of blood T cell repertoires in COVID-19. The assay was immunoSEQ multiplex PCR, and TCRdb's table has in-frame clones only and misses some. The table lists around 400,000 clones, under 85% of them singletons. Study members were between about 18 and 89 years old and lived in around 24 US regions. Cohorts were assigned according to the clinical history that participants reported. In Cohort 3, a recovered donor had either two negative PCRs, clearance, or symptom resolution. The CDR3 has 14 residues. The germline V gene has CDR1 MNHEY and CDR2 SVGAGI. Germline trimming cut 6 bases from V and 7 bases from J; bases unmatched to any gene: 7. This clone was counted once.

This sequence joins TRBV6-5 and TRBJ1-2, with TRBD1 matching over 11 bases. This sequence originates from a woman in her forties or fifties who had recovered from COVID-19. Sequencing used PBMCs or T cells enriched from blood (not recorded which). The CDR3 region is CASRRTGGEGGYTF. CDR3 coding DNA: TGTGCCAGCAGGAGGACAGGGGGCGAAGGTGGCTACACCTTC.